This TCR beta chain is drawn from a study of regulatory T cells in long-lasting Graves disease. About this clonotype: Its antigen is still unknown.

Described time point: persistent/refractory GD, antithyroid drugs over 5 years with positive TRAb. PBMCs were the source of the RNA used for TCR sequencing. As a group, patients came from one endocrinology department in Xi'an, China. Study results and caveats: Persistent disease favored TRBV28, TRBJ1-2 and TRBJ2-5.

The authors built TCR beta libraries using iRepertoire HTBI primers and Arm-PCR of CDR3 regions. TCRdb processed the multiplex PCR reads anew with MiXCR; each CDR3 protein has one entry. Of around 500,000 distinct CDR3 sequences in the sample, around 21% are singletons; the top ten hold 7% to 9.5%. There are 11 residues in the CDR3. The germline V and J ends were trimmed by 8 bases and 6 bases, with 7 bases remaining between them. The chain has TRBV12-3 or TRBV12-4 and TRBJ2-2; D remains unclear. This TCR came from a female donor with Graves disease. The material sequenced was peripheral blood mononuclear cells (PBMCs), taken when the disease was refractory, from a patient treated with antithyroid drugs. CDR3 sequence (DNA): TGTGCCAGCTACTTAGCCGGGGAGCTGTTTTTT. As protein: CASYLAGELFF.